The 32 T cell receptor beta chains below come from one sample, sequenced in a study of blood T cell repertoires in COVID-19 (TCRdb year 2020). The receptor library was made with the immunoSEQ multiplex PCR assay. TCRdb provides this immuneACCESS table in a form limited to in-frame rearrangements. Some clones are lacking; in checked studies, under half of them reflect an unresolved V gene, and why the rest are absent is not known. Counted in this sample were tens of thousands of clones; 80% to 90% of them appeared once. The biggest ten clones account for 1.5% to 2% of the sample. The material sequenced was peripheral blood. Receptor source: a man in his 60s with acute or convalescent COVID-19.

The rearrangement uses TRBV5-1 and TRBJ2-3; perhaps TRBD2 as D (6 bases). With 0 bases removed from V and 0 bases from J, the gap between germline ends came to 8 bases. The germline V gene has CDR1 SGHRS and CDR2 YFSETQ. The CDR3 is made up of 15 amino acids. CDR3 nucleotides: TGCGCCAGCAGCTTGGCGGGGAGGAGCACAGATACGCAGTATTTT. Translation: CASSLAGRSTDTQYF.

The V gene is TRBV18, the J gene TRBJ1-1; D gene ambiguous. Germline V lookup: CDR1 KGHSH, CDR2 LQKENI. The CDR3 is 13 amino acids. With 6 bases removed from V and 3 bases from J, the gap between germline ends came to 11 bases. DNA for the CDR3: TGTGCCAGCTCGCCGAGTCAGGACACTGAAGCTTTCTTT. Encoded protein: CASSPSQDTEAFF.

CDR3 in amino acids: CASSPTAQGAGQETQYF. As DNA, the CDR3 is TGTGCCAGCAGCCCTACCGCACAGGGAGCAGGTCAAGAGACCCAGTACTTC. The chain has TRBV3-1 (or the pseudogene TRBV3-2) and TRBJ2-5; D perhaps matches TRBD1 (6 bases). V dropped 4 bases and J dropped 2 bases, with 20 bases sitting between them. The CDR3 consists of 17 residues. Germline assignment: CDR1 LGHDT and CDR2 YNNKEL (reference sequence).

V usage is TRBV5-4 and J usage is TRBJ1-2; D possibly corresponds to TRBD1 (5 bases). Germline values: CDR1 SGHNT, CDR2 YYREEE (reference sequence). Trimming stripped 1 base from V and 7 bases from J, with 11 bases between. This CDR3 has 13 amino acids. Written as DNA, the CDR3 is TGTGCCAGCAGCTTGCAGGGTACGAGTGGCTACACCTTC. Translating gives CASSLQGTSGYTF. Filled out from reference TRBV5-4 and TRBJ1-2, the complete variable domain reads ETGVTQSPTHLIKTRGQQVTLRCSSQSGHNTVSWYQQALGQGPQFIFQYYREEENGRGNFPPRFSGLQFPNYSSELNVNALELDDSALYLCASSLQGTSGYTFGSGTRLTVV.

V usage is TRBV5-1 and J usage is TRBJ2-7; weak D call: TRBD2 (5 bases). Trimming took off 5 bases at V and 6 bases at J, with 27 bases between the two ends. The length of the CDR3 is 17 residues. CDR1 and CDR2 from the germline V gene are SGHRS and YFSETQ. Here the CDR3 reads CASRVSVLGGLVGEQYF. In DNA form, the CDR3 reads TGCGCCAGCAGGGTATCCGTCCTCGGCGGACTGGTGGGCGAGCAGTACTTC.

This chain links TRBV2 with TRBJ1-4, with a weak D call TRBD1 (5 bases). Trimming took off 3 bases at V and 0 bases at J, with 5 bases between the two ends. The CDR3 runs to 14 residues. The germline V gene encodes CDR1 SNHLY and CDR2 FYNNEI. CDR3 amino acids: CASSDRATNEKLFF. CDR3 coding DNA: TGTGCCAGCAGTGACAGGGCAACTAATGAAAAACTGTTTTTT.

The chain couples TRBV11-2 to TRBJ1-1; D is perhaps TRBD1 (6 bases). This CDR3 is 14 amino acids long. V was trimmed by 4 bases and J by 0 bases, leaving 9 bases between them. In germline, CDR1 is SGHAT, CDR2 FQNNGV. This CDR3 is CASSSAGVNTEAFF. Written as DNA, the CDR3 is TGTGCCAGCAGCTCTGCAGGGGTGAACACTGAAGCTTTCTTT.

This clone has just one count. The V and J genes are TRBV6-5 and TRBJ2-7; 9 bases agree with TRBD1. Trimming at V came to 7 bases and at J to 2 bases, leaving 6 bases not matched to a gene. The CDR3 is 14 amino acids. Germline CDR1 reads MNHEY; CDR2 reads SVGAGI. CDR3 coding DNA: TGTGCCAGCAACACAGGGGGCAGCCCCTACGAGCAGTACTTC. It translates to CASNTGGSPYEQYF.

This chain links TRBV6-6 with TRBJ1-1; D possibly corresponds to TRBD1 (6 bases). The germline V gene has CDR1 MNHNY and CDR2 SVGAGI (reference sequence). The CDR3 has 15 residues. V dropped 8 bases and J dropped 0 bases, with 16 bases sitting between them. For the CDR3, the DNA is TGTGCCAGCTTGGCGTTCAGGGACATGAACACTGAAGCTTTCTTT. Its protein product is CASLAFRDMNTEAFF.

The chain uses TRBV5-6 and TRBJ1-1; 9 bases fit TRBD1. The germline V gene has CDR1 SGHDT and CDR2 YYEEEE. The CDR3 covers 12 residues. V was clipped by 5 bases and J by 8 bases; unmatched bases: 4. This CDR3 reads CASSRDRDEAFF. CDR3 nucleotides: TGTGCCAGCAGTAGGGACAGGGACGAAGCTTTCTTT.

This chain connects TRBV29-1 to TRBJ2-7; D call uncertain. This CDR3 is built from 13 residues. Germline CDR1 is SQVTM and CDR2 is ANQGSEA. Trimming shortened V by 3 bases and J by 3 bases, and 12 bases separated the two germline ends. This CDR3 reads CSVETPDGYEQYF. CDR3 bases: TGCAGCGTTGAGACACCAGACGGCTACGAGCAGTACTTC.

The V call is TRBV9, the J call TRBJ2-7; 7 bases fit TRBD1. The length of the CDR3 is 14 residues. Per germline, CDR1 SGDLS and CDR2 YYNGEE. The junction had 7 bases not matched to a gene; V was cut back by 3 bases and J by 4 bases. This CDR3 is CASSAGTDPYEQYF. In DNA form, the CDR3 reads TGTGCCAGCAGCGCCGGGACAGACCCTTACGAGCAGTACTTC.

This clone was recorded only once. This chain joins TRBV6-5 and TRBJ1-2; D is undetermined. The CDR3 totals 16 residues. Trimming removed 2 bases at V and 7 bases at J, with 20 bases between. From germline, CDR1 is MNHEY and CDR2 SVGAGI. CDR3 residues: CASSYIPPERESGYTF. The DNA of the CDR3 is TGTGCCAGCAGTTACATACCCCCCGAGAGGGAGAGTGGCTACACCTTC.

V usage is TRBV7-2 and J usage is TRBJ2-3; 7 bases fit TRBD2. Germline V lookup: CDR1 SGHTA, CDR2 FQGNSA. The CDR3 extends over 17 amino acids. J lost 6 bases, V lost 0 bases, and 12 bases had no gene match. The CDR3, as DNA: TGTGCCAGCAGCTTAGCGCTGGCTAGCGGAAAAGGGGATACGCAGTATTTT. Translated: CASSLALASGKGDTQYF.

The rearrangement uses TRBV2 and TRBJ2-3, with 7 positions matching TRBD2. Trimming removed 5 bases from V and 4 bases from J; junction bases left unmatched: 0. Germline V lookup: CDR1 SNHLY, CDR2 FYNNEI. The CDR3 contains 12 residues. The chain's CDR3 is CASSTSADTQYF. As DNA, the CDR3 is TGTGCCAGCAGTACTAGCGCAGATACGCAGTATTTT.

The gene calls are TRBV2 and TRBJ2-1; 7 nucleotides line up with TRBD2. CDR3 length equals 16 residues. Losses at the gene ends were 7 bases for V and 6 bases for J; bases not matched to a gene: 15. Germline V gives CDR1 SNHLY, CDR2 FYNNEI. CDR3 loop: CASIPERTSTFNEQFF. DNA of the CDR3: TGTGCCAGCATCCCTGAGAGGACTAGTACCTTCAATGAGCAGTTCTTC.

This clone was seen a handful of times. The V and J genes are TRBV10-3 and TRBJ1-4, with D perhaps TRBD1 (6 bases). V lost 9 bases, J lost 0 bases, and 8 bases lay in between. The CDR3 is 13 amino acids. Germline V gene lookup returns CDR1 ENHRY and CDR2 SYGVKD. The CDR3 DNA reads TGTGCCATGGCAGGGGCAACTAATGAAAAACTGTTTTTT. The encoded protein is CAMAGATNEKLFF.

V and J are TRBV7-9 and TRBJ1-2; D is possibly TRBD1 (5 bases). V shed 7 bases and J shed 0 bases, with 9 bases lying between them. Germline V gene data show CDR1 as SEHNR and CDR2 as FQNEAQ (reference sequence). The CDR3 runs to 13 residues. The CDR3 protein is CASTPGTNYGYTF. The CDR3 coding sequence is TGTGCCAGCACCCCAGGGACTAACTATGGCTACACCTTC. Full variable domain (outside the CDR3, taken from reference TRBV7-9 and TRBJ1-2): DTGVSQNPRHKITKRGQNVTFRCDPISEHNRLYWYRQTLGQGPEFLTYFQNEAQLEKSRLLSDRFSAERPKGSFSTLEIQRTEQGDSAMYLCASTPGTNYGYTFGSGTRLTVV.

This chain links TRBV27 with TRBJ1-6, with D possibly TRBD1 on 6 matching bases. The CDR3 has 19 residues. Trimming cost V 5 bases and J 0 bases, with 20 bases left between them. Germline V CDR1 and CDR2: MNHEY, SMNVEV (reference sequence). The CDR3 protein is CASSQRAGGSSSYNSPLHF. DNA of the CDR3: TGTGCCAGCAGTCAACGAGCGGGGGGCTCAAGCTCCTATAATTCACCCCTCCACTTT.

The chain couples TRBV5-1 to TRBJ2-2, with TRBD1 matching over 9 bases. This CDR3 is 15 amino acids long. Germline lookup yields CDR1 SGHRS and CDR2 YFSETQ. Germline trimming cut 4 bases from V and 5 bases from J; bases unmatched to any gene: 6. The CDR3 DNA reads TGCGCCAGCAGCCCGGGACAGGGAAAAACCGGGGAGCTGTTTTTT. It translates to CASSPGQGKTGELFF.

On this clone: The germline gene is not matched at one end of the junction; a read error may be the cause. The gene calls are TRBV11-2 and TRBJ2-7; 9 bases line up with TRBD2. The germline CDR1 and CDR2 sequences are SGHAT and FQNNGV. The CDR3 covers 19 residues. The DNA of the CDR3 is TGTGCCCGCAGCTGGCGGGCCTTCGCGGGGGGGCGGGGCTCCTACGAGCAGTACTTC. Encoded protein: CARSWRAFAGGRGSYEQYF.

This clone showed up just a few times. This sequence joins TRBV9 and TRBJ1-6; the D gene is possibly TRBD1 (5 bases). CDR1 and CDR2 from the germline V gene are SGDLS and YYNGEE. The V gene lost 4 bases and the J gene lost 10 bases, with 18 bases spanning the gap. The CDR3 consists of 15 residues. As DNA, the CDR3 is TGTGCCAGCAGCTCCCAGAGTCTTGGGGGGTCACCCCTCCACTTT. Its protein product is CASSSQSLGGSPLHF.

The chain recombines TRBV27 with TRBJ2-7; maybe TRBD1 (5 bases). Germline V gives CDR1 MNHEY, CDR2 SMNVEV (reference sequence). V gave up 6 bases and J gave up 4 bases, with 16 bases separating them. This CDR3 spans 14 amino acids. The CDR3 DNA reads TGTGCCAGCAGCCGGCCACAGGTTGGATACGAGCAGTACTTC. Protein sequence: CASSRPQVGYEQYF.

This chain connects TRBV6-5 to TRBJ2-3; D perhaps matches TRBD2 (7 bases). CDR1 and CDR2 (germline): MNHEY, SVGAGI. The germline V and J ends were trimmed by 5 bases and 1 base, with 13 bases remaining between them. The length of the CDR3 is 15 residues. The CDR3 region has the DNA TGTGCCAGCAGTCCTAGGGGGGGCGGCACAGATACGCAGTATTTT. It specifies CASSPRGGGTDTQYF.

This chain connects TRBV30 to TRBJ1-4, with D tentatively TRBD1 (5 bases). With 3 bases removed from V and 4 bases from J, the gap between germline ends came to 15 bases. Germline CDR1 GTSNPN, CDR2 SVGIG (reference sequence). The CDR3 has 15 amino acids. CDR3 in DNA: TGTGCCTGGAGCGAAGACAGCTTCGATAATGAAAAACTGTTTTTT. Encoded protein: CAWSEDSFDNEKLFF. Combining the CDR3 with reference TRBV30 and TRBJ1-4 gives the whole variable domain SQTIHQWPATLVQPVGSPLSLECTVEGTSNPNLYWYRQAAGRGLQLLFYSVGIGQISSEVPQNLSASRPQDRQFILSSKKLLLSDSGFYLCAWSEDSFDNEKLFFGSGTQLSVL.

The CDR3 coding sequence is TGTGCCAGCAGTGATCCTTTCCGACAGAGCCTTTCCTACAATGAGCAGTTCTTC. Encoded protein: CASSDPFRQSLSYNEQFF. The chain combines TRBV6-1 with TRBJ2-1, with D possibly matching TRBD1 (5 bases). Per germline, CDR1 MNHNS and CDR2 SASEGT. This CDR3 is built from 18 residues. Trimming shortened V by 3 bases and J by 1 base, and 19 bases separated the two germline ends.

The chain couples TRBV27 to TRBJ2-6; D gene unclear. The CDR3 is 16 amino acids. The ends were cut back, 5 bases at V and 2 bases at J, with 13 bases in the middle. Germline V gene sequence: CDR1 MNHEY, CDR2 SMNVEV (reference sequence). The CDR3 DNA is TGTGCCAGCAGTACCTTACATTTAACTGGGGCCAACGTCCTGACTTTC. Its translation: CASSTLHLTGANVLTF. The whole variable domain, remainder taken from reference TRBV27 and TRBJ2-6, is EAQVTQNPRYLITVTGKKLTVTCSQNMNHEYMSWYRQDPGLGLRQIYYSMNVEVTDKGDVPEGYKVSRKEKRNFPLILESPSPNQTSLYFCASSTLHLTGANVLTFGAGSRLTVL.

In nucleotides, the CDR3 is TGTGCCACCAGCCAGGATAACTATGGCTACACCTTC. It is translated as CATSQDNYGYTF. The V call is TRBV15, the J call TRBJ1-2; D is unclear. There are 12 residues in the CDR3. The germline CDR1 and CDR2 sequences are LNHNV and YYDKDF (reference sequence). V lost 5 bases and J 1 base, leaving 5 bases between the germline ends.

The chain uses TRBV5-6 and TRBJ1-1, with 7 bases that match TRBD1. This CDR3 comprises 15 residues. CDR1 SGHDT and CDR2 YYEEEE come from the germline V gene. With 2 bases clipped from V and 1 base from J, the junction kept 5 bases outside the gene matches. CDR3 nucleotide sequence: TGTGCCAGCAGCTTCAGGGGGGCCCAGAACACTGAAGCTTTCTTT. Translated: CASSFRGAQNTEAFF.

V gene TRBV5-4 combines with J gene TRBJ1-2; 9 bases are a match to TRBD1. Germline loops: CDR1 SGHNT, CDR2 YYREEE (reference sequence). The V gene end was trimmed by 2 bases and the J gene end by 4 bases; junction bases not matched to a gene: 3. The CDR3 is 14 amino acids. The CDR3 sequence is CASSLTGGLYGYTF. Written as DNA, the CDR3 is TGTGCCAGCAGCTTAACAGGGGGCCTCTATGGCTACACCTTC.

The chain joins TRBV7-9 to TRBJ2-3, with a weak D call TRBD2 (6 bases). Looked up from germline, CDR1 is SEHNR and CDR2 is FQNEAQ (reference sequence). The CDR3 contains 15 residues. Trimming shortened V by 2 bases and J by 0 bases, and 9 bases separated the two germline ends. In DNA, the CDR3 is TGTGCCAGCAGCTTATGGAGGGGTAGCACAGATACGCAGTATTTT. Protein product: CASSLWRGSTDTQYF.

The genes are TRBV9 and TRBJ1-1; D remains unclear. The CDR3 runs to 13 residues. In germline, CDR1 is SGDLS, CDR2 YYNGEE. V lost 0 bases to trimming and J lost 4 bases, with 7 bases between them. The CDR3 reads CASSVELSTEAFF. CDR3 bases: TGTGCCAGCAGCGTAGAGTTGAGCACTGAAGCTTTCTTT.